This T cell receptor beta chain comes out of a study of blood T cell repertoires in COVID-19. Overall study: The samples span acute and convalescent COVID-19 from the United States, Italy and Spain. The cDNA or gDNA used as material had been derived from T cells, B-cell-depleted T cells, or PBMCs.

This CDR3 contains 15 residues. The V gene end was trimmed by 3 bases and the J gene end by 3 bases; junction bases not matched to a gene: 1. Germline assignment: CDR1 LGHNT and CDR2 FRNRAP. Methods used by the authors: Reference gene primer amplification in the assay estimated nucleated cell counts. Measured with immunoSEQ multiplex PCR; TCRdb has only the in-frame clones, and not every one. Clone size and V and J calls were adopted from that table, with D and trimming inferred from the DNA. The sample has some 150,000 clones, around 87% seen once. The V gene is TRBV12-5, the J gene TRBJ2-3; 12 bases agree with TRBD2. Material for sequencing was peripheral blood. The receptor was derived from a man in his fifties who had recovered from COVID-19. Here the CDR3 reads CASGFGLAGTDTQYF. The CDR3 nucleotides are TGTGCTAGTGGTTTTGGACTAGCGGGGACAGATACGCAGTATTTT.